The clone carrying this T cell receptor (beta chain) was recorded at least ten times. The TCR beta CDR3 regions underwent amplification using RNA transcripts as the source. RT-PCR in the first round (using the HTBI primer set) targeted the TCR CDR3. TCRdb re-called the multiplex PCR reads through MiXCR, storing one row per CDR3 protein. The sample consists of around 450,000 distinct CDR3 sequences, 15% to 17% of them appearing once. This sample is drawn from a study of T cells in Graves' hyperthyroidism and ophthalmopathy. This clonotype was obtained from a woman under 30 with Graves' hyperthyroidism. The sample taken for sequencing was blood.

This chain's CDR3 is CASSFGPGEGNTIYF. The CDR3, as DNA: TGCGCCAGCAGCTTTGGGCCCGGCGAAGGAAACACCATATATTTT. V gene TRBV5-1 combines with J gene TRBJ1-3; D is unresolved. V lost 2 bases to trimming and J lost 4 bases, with 13 bases between them. Germline assignment: CDR1 SGHRS and CDR2 YFSETQ. This CDR3 comprises 15 residues.